These 14 T cell receptor beta chains share one sample of origin, sequenced in a study of control samples from healthy donors and cancer patients. The method was immunoSEQ multiplex PCR; TCRdb's version includes in-frame clones alone and lacks a portion of them. The data hold tens of thousands of clones, with 70% to 90% observed a single time. Sequenced: blood. The source of these receptors is a man aged 25-45 years in good health.

The chain uses TRBV6-1 and TRBJ1-1, with a weak D call TRBD1 (6 bases). V shed 3 bases and J shed 12 bases, with 11 bases lying between them. Germline CDR1 is MNHNS and CDR2 is SASEGT. The CDR3 contains 11 residues. The CDR3 DNA reads as TGTGCCAGCAGTGATACAGGGCGTACTTTCTTT. Encoded protein: CASSDTGRTFF.

This clone showed up many times. The V call is TRBV3-1 (or the pseudogene TRBV3-2), the J call TRBJ2-7, with D hard to call. The CDR3 totals 14 residues. CDR1 and CDR2 (germline): LGHDT, YNNKEL (reference sequence). V lost 1 base and J lost 1, with 8 bases in between. CDR3 loop: CASSQVGGSYEQYF. The CDR3 DNA sequence: TGTGCCAGCAGCCAAGTTGGCGGTTCCTACGAGCAGTACTTC.

The chain employs TRBV13 and TRBJ2-2, with 9 bases fitting TRBD2. The CDR3 is 13 residues long. Unmatched junction bases numbered 0, after V lost 2 bases and J lost 8 bases. Germline CDR1 PRHDT, CDR2 FYEKMQ (reference sequence). CDR3 in amino acids: CASSLTSGGELFF. CDR3 in DNA: TGTGCCAGCAGCTTAACTAGCGGGGGGGAGCTGTTTTTT.

The chain couples TRBV6-5 to TRBJ2-3; D could derive from TRBD1 or TRBD2 (6 bases each). Deletions cut 6 bases from V and 2 bases from J, with 15 bases between. Looked up from germline, CDR1 is MNHEY and CDR2 is SVGAGI. The CDR3 loop spans 15 amino acids. DNA for the CDR3: TGTGCCAGCAGCACTACAGGGCGGGACACAGATACGCAGTATTTT. It codes for CASSTTGRDTDTQYF.

This clone occurred once. V is TRBV6-5 and J is TRBJ1-2; the match to TRBD1 covers 7 bases. The CDR3 is 15 amino acids. The germline gives CDR1 MNHEY, CDR2 SVGAGI. With 7 bases clipped from V and 4 bases from J, the junction kept 12 bases outside the gene matches. For the CDR3, the DNA is TGTGCCAGCATCCCGACAGGGCCGAACGTCTATGGCTACACCTTC. Translating gives CASIPTGPNVYGYTF.

The rearrangement uses TRBV9 and TRBJ1-2, with D possibly being TRBD1 (5 bases). The length of the CDR3 is 18 residues. The germline V gene has CDR1 SGDLS and CDR2 YYNGEE. V was cut by 1 base and J by 1 base, with 20 bases left in between. CDR3 sequence: CASSVSPGTDGLNYGYTF. The CDR3 DNA reads TGTGCCAGCAGCGTAAGTCCCGGGACGGATGGTCTTAACTATGGCTACACCTTC.

J is TRBJ2-5 and V is TRBV25-1; D unresolved. The CDR3 loop spans 15 amino acids. V dropped 4 bases and J dropped 0 bases, with 12 bases sitting between them. Germline CDR1 reads MGHDK; CDR2 reads SYGVNS. As DNA, the CDR3 is TGTGCCAGCAGTGCAAGCGAGACATACCAAGAGACCCAGTACTTC. Encoded protein: CASSASETYQETQYF.

The chain combines TRBV30 with TRBJ1-2, with 8 nucleotides matching TRBD1. CDR3 length: 14 residues. CDR1 and CDR2 from the germline V gene are GTSNPN and SVGIG (reference sequence). The trim removed 4 bases at V and 2 bases at J, leaving 6 bases unmatched. CDR3 loop: CAWKGNRGNYGYTF. As DNA, the CDR3 is TGTGCCTGGAAGGGGAACAGGGGGAACTATGGCTACACCTTC.

This chain joins TRBV5-1 and TRBJ2-3, with D tentatively TRBD2 (7 bases). V gave up 9 bases and J gave up 0 bases, with 17 bases separating them. The CDR3 is 15 residues long. Per germline, CDR1 SGHRS and CDR2 YFSETQ. The CDR3 sequence is CATTGAGHSTDTQYF. The CDR3 nucleotides are TGCGCCACCACCGGAGCGGGACATAGCACAGATACGCAGTATTTT.

This clone was seen only once. This chain uses TRBV7-9 with TRBJ1-1, with 10 bases matching TRBD1. CDR1 and CDR2 (germline): SEHNR, FQNEAQ (reference sequence). The CDR3 has 15 residues. V lost 1 base, J lost 5 bases, and 4 bases stayed unmatched. This CDR3 is CASSLGTGGSTEAFF. DNA for the CDR3: TGTGCCAGCAGCTTAGGGACAGGGGGGAGTACTGAAGCTTTCTTT. The whole variable domain, remainder taken from reference TRBV7-9 and TRBJ1-1, is DTGVSQNPRHKITKRGQNVTFRCDPISEHNRLYWYRQTLGQGPEFLTYFQNEAQLEKSRLLSDRFSAERPKGSFSTLEIQRTEQGDSAMYLCASSLGTGGSTEAFFGQGTRLTVV.

J is TRBJ2-5 and V is TRBV29-1; D could derive from TRBD1 or TRBD2 (6 bases each). The V gene lost 6 bases and the J gene lost 1 base, with 9 bases spanning the gap. The germline gives CDR1 SQVTM, CDR2 ANQGSEA. This CDR3 spans 12 amino acids. The CDR3 bases are TGCAGCGTAGGGGGGCCCCAAGAGACCCAGTACTTC. It specifies CSVGGPQETQYF. The full variable domain, completed using reference TRBV29-1 and TRBJ2-5, is SAVISQKPSRDICQRGTSLTIQCQVDSQVTMMFWYRQQPGQSLTLIATANQGSEATYESGFVIDKFPISRPNLTFSTLTVSNMSPEDSSIYLCSVGGPQETQYFGPGTRLLVL.

This chain connects TRBV3-1 (or the pseudogene TRBV3-2) to TRBJ2-3; perhaps TRBD2 as D (6 bases). This CDR3 is built from 13 residues. Trimming removed 4 bases at V and 10 bases at J, with 15 bases between. Germline CDR1 reads LGHDT; CDR2 reads YNNKEL (reference sequence). The CDR3 loop is CASSPGTLGSQYF. In DNA form, the CDR3 reads TGTGCCAGCAGCCCCGGGACTTTAGGATCGCAGTATTTT.

The chain has TRBV6-5 and TRBJ2-2, with TRBD2 as a possible D gene (5 bases). V was trimmed by 7 bases and J by 4 bases, leaving 13 bases between them. The CDR3 covers 14 residues. Germline CDR1 reads MNHEY; CDR2 reads SVGAGI. CDR3: CASTPSRGTGELFF. In DNA, the CDR3 is TGTGCCAGCACGCCCAGTCGGGGCACCGGGGAGCTGTTTTTT.

This chain uses TRBV3-1 (or the pseudogene TRBV3-2) with TRBJ2-7; 7 nucleotides align to TRBD1. CDR3 size: 13 residues. The V and J ends lost 6 bases and 1 base, in that order; junction bases with no gene match: 3. Germline loops: CDR1 LGHDT, CDR2 YNNKEL (reference sequence). DNA of the CDR3: TGTGCCAGCAGGCGCAGGGGGTCCTACGAGCAGTACTTC. Its translation: CASRRRGSYEQYF.